The clone carrying this TCR beta chain appeared many times. As yet, its antigen is unknown. TCRdb processed the multiplex PCR reads anew with MiXCR; each CDR3 protein has one entry. The table records approximately 90,000 distinct CDR3 sequences, over 25% of them present only once. This entry comes from a study of breast tumors, draining lymph nodes, adjacent tissues. The V end was cut by 7 bases, the J end by 8 bases, with 17 bases between. CDR1 is DFQATT and CDR2 is SNEGSKA in the germline V gene (reference sequence). The CDR3 loop spans 13 amino acids. Samples came from axillary lymph nodes draining the breast cancer. Study-level points and caveats: Luminal-like breast cancer showed significantly greater tumor-nontumor repertoire similarity than basal-like breast cancer did. Tumor repertoires ranked between lymph nodes and nontumor tissue in diversity, with V and J gene preferences. Findings are consistent with lymph node origin and intratumoral expansion of most tumor T cells. That most tumor T cells come from lymph nodes remained unproven.

The genes are TRBV20-1 and TRBJ1-4; D is undetermined. The source is a female donor with breast cancer. Some clones in this sample may be carry-over from other donors' samples. Specimen: axillary lymph node tissue. DNA for the CDR3: TGCAGTGTCCCGACGAGCTTAGAGGAAAAACTGTTTTTT. Encoded protein: CSVPTSLEEKLFF.